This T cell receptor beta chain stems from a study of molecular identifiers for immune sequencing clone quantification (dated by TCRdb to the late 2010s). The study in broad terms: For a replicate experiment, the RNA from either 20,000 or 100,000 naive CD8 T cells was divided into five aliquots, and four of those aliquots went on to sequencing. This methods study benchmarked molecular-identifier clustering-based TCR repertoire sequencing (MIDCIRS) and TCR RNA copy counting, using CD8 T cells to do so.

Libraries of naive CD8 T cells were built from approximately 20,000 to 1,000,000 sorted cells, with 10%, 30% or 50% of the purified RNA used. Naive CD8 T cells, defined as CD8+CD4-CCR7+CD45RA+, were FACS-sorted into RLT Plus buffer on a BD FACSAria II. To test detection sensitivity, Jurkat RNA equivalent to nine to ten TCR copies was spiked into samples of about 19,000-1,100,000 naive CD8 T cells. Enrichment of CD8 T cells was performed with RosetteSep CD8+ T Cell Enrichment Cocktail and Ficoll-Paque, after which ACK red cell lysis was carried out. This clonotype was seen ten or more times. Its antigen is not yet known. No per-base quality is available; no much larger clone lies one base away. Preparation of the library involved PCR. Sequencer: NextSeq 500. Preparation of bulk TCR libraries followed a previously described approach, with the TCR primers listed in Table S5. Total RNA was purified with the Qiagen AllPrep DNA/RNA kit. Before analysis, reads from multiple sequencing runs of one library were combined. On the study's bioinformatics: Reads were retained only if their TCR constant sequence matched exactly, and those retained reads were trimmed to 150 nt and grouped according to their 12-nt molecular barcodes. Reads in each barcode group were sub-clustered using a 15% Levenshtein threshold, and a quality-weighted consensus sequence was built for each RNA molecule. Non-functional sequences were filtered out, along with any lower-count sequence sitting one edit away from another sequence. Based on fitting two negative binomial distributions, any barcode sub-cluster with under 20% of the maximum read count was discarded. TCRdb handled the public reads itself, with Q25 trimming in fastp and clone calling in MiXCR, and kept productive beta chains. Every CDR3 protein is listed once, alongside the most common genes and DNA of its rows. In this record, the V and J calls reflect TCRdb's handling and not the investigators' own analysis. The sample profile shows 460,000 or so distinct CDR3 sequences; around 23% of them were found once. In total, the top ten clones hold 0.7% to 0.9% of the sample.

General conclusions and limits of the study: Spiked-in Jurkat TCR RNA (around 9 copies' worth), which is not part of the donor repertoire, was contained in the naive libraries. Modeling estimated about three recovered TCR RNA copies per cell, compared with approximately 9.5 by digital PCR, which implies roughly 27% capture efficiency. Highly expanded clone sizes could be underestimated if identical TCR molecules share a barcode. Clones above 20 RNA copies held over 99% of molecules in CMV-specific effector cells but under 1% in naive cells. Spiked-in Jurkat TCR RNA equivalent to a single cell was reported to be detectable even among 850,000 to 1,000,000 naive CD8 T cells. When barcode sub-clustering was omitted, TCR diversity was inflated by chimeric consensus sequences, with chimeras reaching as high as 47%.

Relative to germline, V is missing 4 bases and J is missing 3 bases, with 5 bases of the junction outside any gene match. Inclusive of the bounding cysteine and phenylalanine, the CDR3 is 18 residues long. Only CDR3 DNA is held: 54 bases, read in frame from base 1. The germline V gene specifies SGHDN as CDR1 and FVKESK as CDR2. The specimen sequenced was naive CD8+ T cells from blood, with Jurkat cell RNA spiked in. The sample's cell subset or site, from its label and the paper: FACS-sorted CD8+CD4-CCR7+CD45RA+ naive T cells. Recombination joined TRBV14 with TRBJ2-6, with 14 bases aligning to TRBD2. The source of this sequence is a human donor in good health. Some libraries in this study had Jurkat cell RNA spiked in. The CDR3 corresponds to CASSPGLAGGRGANVLTF. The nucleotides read TGTGCCAGCAGCCCCGGACTAGCGGGAGGTCGTGGGGCCAACGTCCTGACTTTC.